This TCR beta chain was identified in a study of blood T cell repertoires in COVID-19. The overall study: PBMCs, B-cell-depleted T cells, or T cells provided the cDNA or gDNA that made up the material.

The germline gives CDR1 MNHEY, CDR2 SVGEGT. V was trimmed by 1 base and J by 2 bases, leaving 8 bases between them. The CDR3 spans 14 residues. The method was immunoSEQ multiplex PCR; TCRdb's version includes in-frame clones alone and lacks a portion of them. The sample lists some 150,000 clones; more than 70% were seen once. This clone was found once. The chain has TRBV6-2 or TRBV6-3 and TRBJ1-1; a weak D match, TRBD1 (6 bases). This clonotype was obtained from a man aged 60-69 years with acute or convalescent COVID-19. The sample was peripheral blood. In DNA form, the CDR3 reads TGTGCCAGCAGTTACTTGGGGACAAACACTGAAGCTTTCTTT. Residues: CASSYLGTNTEAFF.